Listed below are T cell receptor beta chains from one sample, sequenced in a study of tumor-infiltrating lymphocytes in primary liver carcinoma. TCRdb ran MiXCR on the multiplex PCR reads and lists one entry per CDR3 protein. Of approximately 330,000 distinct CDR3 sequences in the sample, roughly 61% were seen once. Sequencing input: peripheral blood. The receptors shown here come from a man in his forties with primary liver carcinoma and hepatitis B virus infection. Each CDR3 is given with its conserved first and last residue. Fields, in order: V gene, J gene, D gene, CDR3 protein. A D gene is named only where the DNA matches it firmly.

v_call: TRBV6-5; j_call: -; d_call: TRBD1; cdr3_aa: CVSSWGTGKDEQFF
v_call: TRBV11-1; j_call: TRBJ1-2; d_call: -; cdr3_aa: CASSLETGTNYGYTF
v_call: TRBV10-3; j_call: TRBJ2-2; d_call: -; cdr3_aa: CATYSGTNTGELFF
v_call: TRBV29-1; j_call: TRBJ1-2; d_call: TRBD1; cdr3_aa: CSALQGGFYGYTF
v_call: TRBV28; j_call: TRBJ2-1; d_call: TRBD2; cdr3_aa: CASSGTSGPGSYNEQFF
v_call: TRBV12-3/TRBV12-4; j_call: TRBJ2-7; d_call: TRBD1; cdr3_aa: CASSRTGRYEQYF
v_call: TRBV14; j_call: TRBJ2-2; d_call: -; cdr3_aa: CASSHRWTGLTGELFF
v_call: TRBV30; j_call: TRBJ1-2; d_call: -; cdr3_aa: CAWTASARGGYTF
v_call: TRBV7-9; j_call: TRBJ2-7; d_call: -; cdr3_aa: CASSTDYGGGAREQYF
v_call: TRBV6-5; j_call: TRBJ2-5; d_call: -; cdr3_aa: CVSSYALGAQETQYF
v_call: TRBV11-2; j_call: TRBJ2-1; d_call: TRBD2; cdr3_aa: CASSLDLTSVYNEQFF
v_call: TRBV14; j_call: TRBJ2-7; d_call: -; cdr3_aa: CASSQAGGPLYEQYF
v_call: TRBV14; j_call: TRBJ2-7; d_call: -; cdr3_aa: CASSQDWGAGGEQYF
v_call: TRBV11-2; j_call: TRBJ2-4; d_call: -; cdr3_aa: CASSLLGAGSQNIQYF